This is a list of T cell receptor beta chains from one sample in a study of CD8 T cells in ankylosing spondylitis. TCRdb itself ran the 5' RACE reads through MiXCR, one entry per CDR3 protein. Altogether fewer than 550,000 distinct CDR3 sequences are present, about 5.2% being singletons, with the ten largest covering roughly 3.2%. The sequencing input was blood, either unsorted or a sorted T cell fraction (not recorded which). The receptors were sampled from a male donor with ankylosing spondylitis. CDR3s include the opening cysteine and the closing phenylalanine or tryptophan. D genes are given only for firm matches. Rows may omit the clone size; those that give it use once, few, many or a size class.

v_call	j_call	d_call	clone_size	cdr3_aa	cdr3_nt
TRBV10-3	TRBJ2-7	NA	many	CAISEGGNEQYF	TGTGCCATCAGTGAGGGAGGCAACGAGCAGTACTTC
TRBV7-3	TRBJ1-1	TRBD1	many	CASSRGQGTEAFF	TGTGCCAGCAGCCGGGGACAGGGCACTGAAGCTTTCTTT
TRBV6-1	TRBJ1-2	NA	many	CASSTGGWTEYGYTF	TGTGCCAGCAGTACCGGGGGTTGGACGGAATATGGCTACACCTTC
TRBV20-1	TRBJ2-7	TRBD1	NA	CSARDWDRGREQYF	TGCAGTGCTAGAGATTGGGACAGGGGGCGCGAGCAGTACTTC
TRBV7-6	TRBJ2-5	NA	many	CASSLEWVETQYF	TGTGCCAGCAGCTTAGAGTGGGTAGAGACCCAGTACTTC
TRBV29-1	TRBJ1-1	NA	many	CSVEVPFMNTEAFF	TGCAGCGTTGAAGTTCCCTTTATGAACACTGAAGCTTTCTTT
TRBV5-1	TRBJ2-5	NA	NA	CASSSGLPGEETQYF	TGCGCCAGCAGCTCGGGACTCCCAGGGGAAGAGACCCAGTACTTC
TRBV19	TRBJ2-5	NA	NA	CASSTAYLGLGETQYF	TGTGCCAGTAGTACCGCCTACTTGGGCTTGGGAGAGACCCAGTACTTC
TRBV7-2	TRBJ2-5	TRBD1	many	CASSFPGQGLETQYF	TGTGCCAGCAGCTTCCCGGGACAGGGCTTGGAGACCCAGTACTTC
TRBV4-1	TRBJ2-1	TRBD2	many	CASSQDGAGGRNEQFF	TGCGCCAGCAGCCAAGATGGGGCGGGAGGTCGGAATGAGCAGTTCTTC
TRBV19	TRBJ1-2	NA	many	CASSIGQVVVYGYTF	TGTGCCAGTAGTATAGGACAGGTTGTCGTCTATGGCTACACCTTC
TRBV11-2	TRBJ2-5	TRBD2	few	CASRRLATRRVQETQYF	TGTGCCAGCAGGAGACTAGCGACCCGGAGGGTCCAAGAGACCCAGTACTTC
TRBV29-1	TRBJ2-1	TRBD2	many	CSVAGTRDYNEQFF	TGCAGCGTTGCCGGGACTAGAGACTACAATGAGCAGTTCTTC
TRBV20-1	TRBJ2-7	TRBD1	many	CSARDFGTGIDEQYF	TGCAGTGCTAGAGATTTCGGGACAGGTATCGACGAGCAGTACTTC
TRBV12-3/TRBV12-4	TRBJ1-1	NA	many	CASKAPLRTEAFF	TGTGCCAGCAAAGCCCCCCTTAGGACTGAAGCTTTCTTT
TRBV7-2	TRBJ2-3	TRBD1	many	CASSSSGQITDTQYF	TGTGCCAGCAGTTCCTCGGGACAGATTACAGATACGCAGTATTTT
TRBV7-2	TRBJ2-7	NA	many	CASSIGLAYEQYF	TGTGCCAGCAGCATCGGACTCGCCTACGAGCAGTACTTC
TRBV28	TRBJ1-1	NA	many	CASSSTSGTEAFF	TGTGCCAGCAGTTCTACCTCCGGCACTGAAGCTTTCTTT
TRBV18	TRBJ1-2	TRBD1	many	CASSPPGQGRGYTF	TGTGCCAGCTCACCACCGGGACAGGGACGGGGCTACACCTTC
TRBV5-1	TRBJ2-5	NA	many	CASSSNNGQETQYF	TGCGCCAGCAGCAGTAACAATGGCCAAGAGACCCAGTACTTC
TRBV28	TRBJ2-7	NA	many	CASSHTLGQSTYEQYF	TGTGCCAGCAGTCATACACTAGGACAGAGCACCTACGAGCAGTACTTC
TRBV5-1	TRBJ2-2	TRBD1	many	CASSRAGQGLNTGELFF	TGCGCCAGCAGCCGCGCTGGACAGGGGCTGAACACCGGGGAGCTGTTTTTT
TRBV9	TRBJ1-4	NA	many	CASSVGGRYEKLFF	TGTGCCAGCAGCGTGGGAGGGAGATACGAAAAACTGTTTTTT
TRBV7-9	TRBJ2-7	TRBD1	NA	CASSWGQPLYEQYF	TGTGCCAGCAGCTGGGGACAGCCCCTTTACGAGCAGTACTTC
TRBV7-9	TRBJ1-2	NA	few	CASSLWAGVGGYTF	TGTGCCAGCAGCTTGTGGGCAGGGGTAGGTGGCTACACCTTC
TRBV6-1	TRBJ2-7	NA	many	CASSEVIGLTYEQYF	TGTGCCAGCAGTGAAGTTATAGGGCTAACCTACGAGCAGTACTTC
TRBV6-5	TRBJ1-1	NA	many	CASSYSEGMNTEAFF	TGTGCCAGCAGTTACTCAGAGGGGATGAACACTGAAGCTTTCTTT
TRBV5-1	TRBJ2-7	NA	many	CASSLAWGAYEQYF	TGCGCCAGCAGCTTGGCTTGGGGGGCCTACGAGCAGTACTTC
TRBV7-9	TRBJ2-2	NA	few	CASALWGTLNTGELFF	TGTGCCAGCGCTCTTTGGGGAACACTGAACACCGGGGAGCTGTTTTTT
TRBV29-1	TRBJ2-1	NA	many	CSVDGEGVHYNEQFF	TGCAGCGTTGACGGAGAAGGAGTCCACTACAATGAGCAGTTCTTC
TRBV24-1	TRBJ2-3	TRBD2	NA	CATSDLVGAGVADTQYF	TGTGCCACCAGTGATTTGGTGGGAGCGGGAGTGGCAGATACGCAGTATTTT
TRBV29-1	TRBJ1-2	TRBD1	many	CSVEGGTGGLDGYTF	TGCAGCGTTGAAGGAGGGACAGGGGGTCTCGATGGCTACACCTTC
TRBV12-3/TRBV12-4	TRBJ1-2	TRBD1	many	CASNSGGPMNGYTF	TGTGCCAGCAATTCAGGGGGGCCCATGAATGGCTACACCTTC
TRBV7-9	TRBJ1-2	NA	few	CASSLAGKAHGYTF	TGTGCCAGCAGCTTAGCGGGGAAAGCTCACGGCTACACCTTC
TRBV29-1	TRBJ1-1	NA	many	CSVVFNRVATEAFF	TGCAGCGTGGTATTTAACAGGGTTGCCACTGAAGCTTTCTTT
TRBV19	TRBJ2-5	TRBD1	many	CASQDRAQTQYF	TGTGCCAGCCAGGACAGGGCGCAGACCCAGTACTTC
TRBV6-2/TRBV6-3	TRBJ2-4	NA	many	CASSYSFGGRRSYKNIQYF	TGTGCCAGCAGTTACTCATTTGGCGGCAGGCGATCTTACAAAAACATTCAGTACTTC